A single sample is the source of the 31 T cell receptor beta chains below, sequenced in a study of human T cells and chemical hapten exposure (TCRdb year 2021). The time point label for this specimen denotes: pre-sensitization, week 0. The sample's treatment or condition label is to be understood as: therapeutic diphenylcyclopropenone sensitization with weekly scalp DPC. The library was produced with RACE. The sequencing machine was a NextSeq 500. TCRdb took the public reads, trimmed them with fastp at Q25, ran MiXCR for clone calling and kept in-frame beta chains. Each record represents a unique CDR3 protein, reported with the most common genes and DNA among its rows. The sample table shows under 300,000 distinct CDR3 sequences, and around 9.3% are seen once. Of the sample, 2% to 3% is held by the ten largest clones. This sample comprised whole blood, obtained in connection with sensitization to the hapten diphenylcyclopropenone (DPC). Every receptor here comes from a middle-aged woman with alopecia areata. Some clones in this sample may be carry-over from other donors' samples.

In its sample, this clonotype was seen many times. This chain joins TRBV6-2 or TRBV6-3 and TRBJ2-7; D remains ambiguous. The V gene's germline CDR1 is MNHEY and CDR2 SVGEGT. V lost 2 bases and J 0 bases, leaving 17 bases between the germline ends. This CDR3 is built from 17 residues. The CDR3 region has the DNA TGTGCCAGCAGTTACCAGAGTACTGGGCAAGCCTCCTACGAGCAGTACTTC. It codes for CASSYQSTGQASYEQYF.

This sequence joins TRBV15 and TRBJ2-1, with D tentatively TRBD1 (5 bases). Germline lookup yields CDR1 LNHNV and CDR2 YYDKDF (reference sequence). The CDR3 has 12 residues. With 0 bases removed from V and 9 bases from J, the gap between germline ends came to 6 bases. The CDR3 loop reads CATSRDRGEQFF. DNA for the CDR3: TGTGCCACCAGCAGAGATAGGGGTGAGCAGTTCTTC.

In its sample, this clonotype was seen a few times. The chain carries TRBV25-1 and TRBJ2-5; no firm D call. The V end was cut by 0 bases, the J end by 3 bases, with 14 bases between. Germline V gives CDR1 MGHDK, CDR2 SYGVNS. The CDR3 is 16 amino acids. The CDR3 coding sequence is TGTGCCAGCAGTGAATACGCTCGGACGGTTGAAGAGACCCAGTACTTC. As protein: CASSEYARTVEETQYF.

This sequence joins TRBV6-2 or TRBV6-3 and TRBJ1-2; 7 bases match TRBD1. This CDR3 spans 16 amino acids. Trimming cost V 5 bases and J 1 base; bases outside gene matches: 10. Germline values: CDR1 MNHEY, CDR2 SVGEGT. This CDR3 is CASSMTGPRSNYGYTF. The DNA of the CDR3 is TGTGCCAGCAGTATGACAGGGCCGAGAAGTAACTATGGCTACACCTTC.

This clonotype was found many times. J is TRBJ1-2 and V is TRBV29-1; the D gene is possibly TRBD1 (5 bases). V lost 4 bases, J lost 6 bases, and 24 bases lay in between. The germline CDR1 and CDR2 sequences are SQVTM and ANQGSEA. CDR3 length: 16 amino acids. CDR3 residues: CSVAAARAARAHGYTF. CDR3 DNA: TGCAGCGTTGCCGCCGCCCGGGCCGCCAGGGCGCATGGCTACACCTTC.

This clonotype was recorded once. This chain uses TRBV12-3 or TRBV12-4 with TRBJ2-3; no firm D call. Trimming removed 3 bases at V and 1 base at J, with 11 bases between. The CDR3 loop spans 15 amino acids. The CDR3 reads CASSFRLTGTDTQYF. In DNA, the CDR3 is TGTGCCAGCAGTTTTCGCCTAACGGGCACAGATACGCAGTATTTT.

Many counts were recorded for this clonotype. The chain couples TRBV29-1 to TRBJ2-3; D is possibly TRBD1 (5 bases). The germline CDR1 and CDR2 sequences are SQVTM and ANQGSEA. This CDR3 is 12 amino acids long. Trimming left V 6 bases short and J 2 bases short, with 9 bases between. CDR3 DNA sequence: TGCAGCGTGGACAACTCCACAGATACGCAGTATTTT. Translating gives CSVDNSTDTQYF.

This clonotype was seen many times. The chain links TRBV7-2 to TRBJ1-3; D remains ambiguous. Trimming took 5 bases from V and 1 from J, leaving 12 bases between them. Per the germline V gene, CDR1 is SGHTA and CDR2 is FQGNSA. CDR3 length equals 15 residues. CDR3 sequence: CASSPVGISGNTIYF. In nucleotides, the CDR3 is TGTGCCAGCAGCCCAGTGGGGATTTCTGGAAACACCATATATTTT.

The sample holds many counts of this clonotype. The CDR3 protein is CSARPLAGDYEQYF. The CDR3, as DNA: TGCAGTGCTAGGCCCCTAGCGGGAGATTACGAGCAGTACTTC. The V call is TRBV20-1, the J call TRBJ2-7; 10 bases align to TRBD2. V lost 3 bases, J lost 4 bases, and 6 bases stayed unmatched. Germline V gives CDR1 DFQATT, CDR2 SNEGSKA (reference sequence). CDR3 length: 14 amino acids.

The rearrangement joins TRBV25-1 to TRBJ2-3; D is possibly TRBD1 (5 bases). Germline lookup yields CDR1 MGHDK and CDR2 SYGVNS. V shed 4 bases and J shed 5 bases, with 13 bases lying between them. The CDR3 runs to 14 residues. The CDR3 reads CASSVLAGLDTQYF. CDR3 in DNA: TGTGCCAGCAGTGTACTGGCAGGGTTAGATACGCAGTATTTT.

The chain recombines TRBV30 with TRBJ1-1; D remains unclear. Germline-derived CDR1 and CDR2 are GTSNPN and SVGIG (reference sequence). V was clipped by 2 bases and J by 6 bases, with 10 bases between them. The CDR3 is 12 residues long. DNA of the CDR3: TGTGCCTGGAGTCAGACGGGGTCTGAAGCTTTCTTT. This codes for CAWSQTGSEAFF.

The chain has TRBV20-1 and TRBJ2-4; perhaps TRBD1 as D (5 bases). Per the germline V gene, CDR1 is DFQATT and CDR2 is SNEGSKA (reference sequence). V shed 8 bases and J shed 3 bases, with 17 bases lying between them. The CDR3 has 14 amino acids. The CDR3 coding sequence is TGCAGTTTGACCCTGGGGCTAAACAAAAACATTCAGTACTTC. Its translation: CSLTLGLNKNIQYF.

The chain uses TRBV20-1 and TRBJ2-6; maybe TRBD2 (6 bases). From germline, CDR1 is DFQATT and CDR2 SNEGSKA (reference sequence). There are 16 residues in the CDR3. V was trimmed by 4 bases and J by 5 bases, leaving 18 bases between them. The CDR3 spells CSATPRRGLRANVLTF. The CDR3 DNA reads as TGCAGTGCTACGCCGCGGAGGGGACTTCGGGCCAACGTCCTGACTTTC.

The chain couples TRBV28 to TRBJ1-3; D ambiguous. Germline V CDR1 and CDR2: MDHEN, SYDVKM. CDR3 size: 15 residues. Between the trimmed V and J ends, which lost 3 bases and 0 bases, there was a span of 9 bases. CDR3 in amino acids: CASSFNIISGNTIYF. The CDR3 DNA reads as TGTGCCAGCAGTTTTAACATAATCTCTGGAAACACCATATATTTT.

CDR3 DNA sequence: TGTGCCAGCAGTTACTCACTAGCGGGAGGGACTTTTGAGCAGTTCTTC. This codes for CASSYSLAGGTFEQFF. The chain links TRBV6-5 to TRBJ2-1; 13 bases fit TRBD2. The CDR3 extends over 16 amino acids. V dropped 0 bases and J dropped 9; count of bases not matched to a gene: 5. Germline CDR1 reads MNHEY; CDR2 reads SVGAGI.

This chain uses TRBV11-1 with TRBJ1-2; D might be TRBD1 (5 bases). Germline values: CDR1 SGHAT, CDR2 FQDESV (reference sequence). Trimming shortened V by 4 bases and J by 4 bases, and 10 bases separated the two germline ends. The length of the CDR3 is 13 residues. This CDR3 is CASSSGTFYGYTF. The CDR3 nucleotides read TGTGCCAGCAGCTCGGGGACGTTCTATGGCTACACCTTC.

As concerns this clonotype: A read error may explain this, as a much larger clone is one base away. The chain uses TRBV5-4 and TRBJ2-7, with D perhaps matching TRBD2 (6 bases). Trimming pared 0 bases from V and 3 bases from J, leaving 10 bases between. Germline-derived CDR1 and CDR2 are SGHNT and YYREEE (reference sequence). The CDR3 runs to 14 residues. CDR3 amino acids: CASSLGHGSYEQYF. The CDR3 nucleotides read TGTGCCAGCAGCTTGGGACACGGGAGCTACGAGCAGTACTTC.

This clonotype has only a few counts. The CDR3 DNA is TGCAGTGCTGCCGGGACAGAGACCTACGAGCAGTACTTC. Residues: CSAAGTETYEQYF. The genes are TRBV20-1 and TRBJ2-7; 7 bases are a match to TRBD1. The CDR3 has 13 residues. The junction had 6 bases not matched to a gene; V was cut back by 5 bases and J by 2 bases. CDR1 is DFQATT, CDR2 SNEGSKA, per germline (reference sequence).

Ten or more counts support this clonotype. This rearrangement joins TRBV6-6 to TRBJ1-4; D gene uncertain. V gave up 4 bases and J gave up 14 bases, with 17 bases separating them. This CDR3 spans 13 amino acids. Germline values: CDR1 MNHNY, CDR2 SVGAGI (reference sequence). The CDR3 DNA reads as TGTGCCAGCAGTTCCACACGACCGCCGCTTCTGTTTTTT. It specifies CASSSTRPPLLFF.

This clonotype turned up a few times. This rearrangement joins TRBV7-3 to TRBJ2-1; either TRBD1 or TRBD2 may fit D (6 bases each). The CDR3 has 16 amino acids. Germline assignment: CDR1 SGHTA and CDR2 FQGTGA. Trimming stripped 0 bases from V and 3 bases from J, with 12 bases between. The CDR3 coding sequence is TGTGCCAGCAGCTTAACGTCGGGGGCGCGCTACAATGAGCAGTTCTTC. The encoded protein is CASSLTSGARYNEQFF.

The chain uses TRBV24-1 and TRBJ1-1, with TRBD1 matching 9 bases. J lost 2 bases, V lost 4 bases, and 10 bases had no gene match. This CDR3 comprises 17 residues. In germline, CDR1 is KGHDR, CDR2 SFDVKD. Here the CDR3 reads CATSEPDRGSFNTEAFF. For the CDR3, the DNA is TGTGCCACCAGTGAGCCCGACAGGGGGTCCTTTAACACTGAAGCTTTCTTT.

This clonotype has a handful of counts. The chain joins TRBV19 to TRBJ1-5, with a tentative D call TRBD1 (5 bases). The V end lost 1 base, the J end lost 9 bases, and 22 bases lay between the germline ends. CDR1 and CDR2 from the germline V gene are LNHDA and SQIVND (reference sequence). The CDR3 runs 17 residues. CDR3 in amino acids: CASSIGHRSLVIRPQHF. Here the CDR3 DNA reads TGTGCCAGTAGTATAGGACACAGGAGCCTTGTAATCAGGCCCCAGCATTTT.

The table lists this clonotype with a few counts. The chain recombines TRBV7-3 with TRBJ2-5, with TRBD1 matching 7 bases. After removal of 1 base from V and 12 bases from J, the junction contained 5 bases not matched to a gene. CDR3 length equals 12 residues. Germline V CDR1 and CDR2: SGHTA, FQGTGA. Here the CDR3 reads CASSLNSGQKYF. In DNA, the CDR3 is TGTGCCAGCAGCTTAAACTCGGGACAGAAGTACTTC.

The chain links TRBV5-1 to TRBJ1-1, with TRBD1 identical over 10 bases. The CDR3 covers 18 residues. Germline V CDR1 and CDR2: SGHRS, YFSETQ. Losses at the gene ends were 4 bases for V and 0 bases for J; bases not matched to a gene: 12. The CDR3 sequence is CASSRTYGTGAMNTEAFF. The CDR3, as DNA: TGCGCCAGCAGCCGAACCTACGGGACAGGGGCTATGAACACTGAAGCTTTCTTT.

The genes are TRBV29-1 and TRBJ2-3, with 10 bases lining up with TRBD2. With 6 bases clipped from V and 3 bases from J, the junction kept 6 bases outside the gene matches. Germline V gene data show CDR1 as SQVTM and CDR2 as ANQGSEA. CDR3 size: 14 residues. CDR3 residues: CSVAQREGTDTQYF. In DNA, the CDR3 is TGCAGCGTCGCCCAGCGGGAGGGTACAGATACGCAGTATTTT.

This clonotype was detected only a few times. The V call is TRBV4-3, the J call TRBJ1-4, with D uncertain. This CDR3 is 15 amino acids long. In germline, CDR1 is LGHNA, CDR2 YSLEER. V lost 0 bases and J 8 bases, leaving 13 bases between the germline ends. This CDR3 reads CASSQDPGRGEKLFF. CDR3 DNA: TGCGCCAGCAGCCAAGATCCAGGCCGAGGGGAAAAACTGTTTTTT.

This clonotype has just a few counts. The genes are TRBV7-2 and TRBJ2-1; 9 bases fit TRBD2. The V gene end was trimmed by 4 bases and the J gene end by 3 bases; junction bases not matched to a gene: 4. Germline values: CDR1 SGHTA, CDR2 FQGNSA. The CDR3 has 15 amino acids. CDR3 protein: CASSSASGNYNEQFF. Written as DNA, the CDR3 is TGTGCCAGCAGCTCAGCTAGCGGGAACTACAATGAGCAGTTCTTC.

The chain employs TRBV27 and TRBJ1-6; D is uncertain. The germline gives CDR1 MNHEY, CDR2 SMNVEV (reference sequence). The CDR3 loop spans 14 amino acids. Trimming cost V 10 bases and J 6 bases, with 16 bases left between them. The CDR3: CATQIAAVNSPLHF. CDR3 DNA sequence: TGTGCCACTCAGATCGCAGCGGTTAATTCACCCCTCCACTTT.

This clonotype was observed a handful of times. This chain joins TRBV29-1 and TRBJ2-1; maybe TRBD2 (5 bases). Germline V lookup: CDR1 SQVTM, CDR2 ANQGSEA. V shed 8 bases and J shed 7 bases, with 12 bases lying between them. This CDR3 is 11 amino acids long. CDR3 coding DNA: TGCAGCACGAGAGGGCCGAATGAGCAGTTCTTC. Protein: CSTRGPNEQFF.

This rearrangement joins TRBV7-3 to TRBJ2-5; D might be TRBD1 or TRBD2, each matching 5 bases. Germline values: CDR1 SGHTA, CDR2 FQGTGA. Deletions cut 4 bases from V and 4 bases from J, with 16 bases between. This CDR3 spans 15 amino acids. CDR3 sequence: CASSSGPAGTETQYF. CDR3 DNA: TGTGCCAGCAGCTCAGGACCCGCCGGGACAGAGACCCAGTACTTC.

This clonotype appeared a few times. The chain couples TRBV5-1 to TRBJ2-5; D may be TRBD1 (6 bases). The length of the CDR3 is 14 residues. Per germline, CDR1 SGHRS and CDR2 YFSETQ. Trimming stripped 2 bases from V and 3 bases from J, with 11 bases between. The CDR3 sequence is CASSFGRGEETQYF. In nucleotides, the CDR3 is TGCGCCAGCAGCTTTGGCAGGGGTGAAGAGACCCAGTACTTC.